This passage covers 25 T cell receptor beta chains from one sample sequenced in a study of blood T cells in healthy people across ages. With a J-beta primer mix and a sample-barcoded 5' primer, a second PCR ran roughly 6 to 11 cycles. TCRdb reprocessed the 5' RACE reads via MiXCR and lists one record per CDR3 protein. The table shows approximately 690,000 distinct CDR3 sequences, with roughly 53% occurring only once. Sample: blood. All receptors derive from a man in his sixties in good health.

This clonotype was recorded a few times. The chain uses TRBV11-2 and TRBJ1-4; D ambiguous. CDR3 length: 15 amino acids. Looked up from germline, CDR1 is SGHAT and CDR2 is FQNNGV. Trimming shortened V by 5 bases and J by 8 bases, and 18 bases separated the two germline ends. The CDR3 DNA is TGTGCCAGCAGCCCGGTGGGCGTAGGCCGGGAAAAACTGTTTTTT. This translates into CASSPVGVGREKLFF.

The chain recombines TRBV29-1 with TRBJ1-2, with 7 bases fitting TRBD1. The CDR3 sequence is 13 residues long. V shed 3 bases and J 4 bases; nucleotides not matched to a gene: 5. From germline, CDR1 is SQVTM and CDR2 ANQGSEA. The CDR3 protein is CSVETGFGYGYTF. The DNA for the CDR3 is TGCAGCGTTGAGACAGGGTTCGGCTATGGCTACACCTTC.

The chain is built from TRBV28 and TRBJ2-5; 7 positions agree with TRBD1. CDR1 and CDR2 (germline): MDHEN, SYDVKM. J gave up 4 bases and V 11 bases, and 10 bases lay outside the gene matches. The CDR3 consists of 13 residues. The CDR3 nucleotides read TGTGCCTGCCGTAGGGGGCGCACAGAGACCCAGTACTTC. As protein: CACRRGRTETQYF.

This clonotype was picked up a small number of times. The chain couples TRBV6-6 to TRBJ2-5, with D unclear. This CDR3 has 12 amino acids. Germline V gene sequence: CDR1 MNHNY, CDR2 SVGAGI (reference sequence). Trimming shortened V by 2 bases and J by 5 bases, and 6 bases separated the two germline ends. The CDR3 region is CASSYGLETQYF. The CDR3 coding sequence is TGTGCCAGCAGTTACGGTCTGGAGACCCAGTACTTC.

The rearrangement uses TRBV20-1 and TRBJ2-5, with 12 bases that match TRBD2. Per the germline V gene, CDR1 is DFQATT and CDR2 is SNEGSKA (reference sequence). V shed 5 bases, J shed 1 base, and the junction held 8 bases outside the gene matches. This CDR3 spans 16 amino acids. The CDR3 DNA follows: TGCAGTGCTCCCTCGGCTAGCGGGGGGGCCCAAGAGACCCAGTACTTC. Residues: CSAPSASGGAQETQYF.

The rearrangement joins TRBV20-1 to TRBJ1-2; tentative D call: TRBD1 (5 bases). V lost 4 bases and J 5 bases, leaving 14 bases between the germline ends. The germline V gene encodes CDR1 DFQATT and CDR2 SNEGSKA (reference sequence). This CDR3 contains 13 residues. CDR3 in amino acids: CSAKVGAGYGYTF. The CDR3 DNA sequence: TGCAGTGCTAAGGTTGGGGCGGGATATGGCTACACCTTC.

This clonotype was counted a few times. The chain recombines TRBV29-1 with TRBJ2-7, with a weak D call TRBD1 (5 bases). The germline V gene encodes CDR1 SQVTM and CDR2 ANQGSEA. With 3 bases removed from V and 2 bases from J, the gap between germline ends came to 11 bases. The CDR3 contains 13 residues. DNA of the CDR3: TGCAGCGTTGACTCAGGGCCCCCCTACGAGCAGTACTTC. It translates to CSVDSGPPYEQYF.

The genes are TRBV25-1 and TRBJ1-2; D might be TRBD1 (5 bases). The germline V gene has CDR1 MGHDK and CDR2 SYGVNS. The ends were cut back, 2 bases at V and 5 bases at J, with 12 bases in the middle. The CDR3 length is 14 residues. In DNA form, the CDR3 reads TGTGCCAGCAGTGAAGGGGACGTCAGATATGGCTACACCTTC. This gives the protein CASSEGDVRYGYTF.

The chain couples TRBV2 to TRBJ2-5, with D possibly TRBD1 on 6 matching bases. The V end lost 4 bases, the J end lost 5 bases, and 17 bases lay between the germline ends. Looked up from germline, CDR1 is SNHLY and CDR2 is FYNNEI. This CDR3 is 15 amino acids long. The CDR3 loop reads CASSGGYRAAETQYF. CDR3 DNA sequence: TGTGCCAGCAGTGGGGGCTACAGGGCCGCCGAGACCCAGTACTTC.

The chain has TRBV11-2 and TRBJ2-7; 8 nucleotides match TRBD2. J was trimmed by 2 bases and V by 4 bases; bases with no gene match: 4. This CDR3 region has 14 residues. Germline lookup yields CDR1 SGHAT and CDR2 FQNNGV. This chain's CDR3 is CASSSTSGTYEQYF. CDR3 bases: TGTGCCAGCAGCTCTACTAGCGGAACCTACGAGCAGTACTTC.

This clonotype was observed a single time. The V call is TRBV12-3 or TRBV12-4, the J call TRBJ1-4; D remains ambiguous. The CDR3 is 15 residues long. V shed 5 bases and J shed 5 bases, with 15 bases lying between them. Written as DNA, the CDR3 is TGTGCCAGCAGTCCTCGGACGGGCTTCAATGAAAAACTGTTTTTT. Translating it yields CASSPRTGFNEKLFF.

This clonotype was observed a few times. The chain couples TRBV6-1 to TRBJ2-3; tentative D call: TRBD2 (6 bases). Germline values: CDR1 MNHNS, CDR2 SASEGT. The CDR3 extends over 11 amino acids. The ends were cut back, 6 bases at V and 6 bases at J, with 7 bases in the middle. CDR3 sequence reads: CASRGGDTQYF. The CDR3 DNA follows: TGTGCCAGCAGAGGAGGGGATACGCAGTATTTT.

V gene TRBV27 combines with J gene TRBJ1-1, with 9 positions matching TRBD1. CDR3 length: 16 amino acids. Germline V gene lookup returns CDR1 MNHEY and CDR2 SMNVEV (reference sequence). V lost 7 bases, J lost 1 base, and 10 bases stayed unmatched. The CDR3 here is CASKPGQGRGNTEAFF. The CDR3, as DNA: TGTGCCAGCAAGCCGGGACAGGGCCGGGGGAACACTGAAGCTTTCTTT.

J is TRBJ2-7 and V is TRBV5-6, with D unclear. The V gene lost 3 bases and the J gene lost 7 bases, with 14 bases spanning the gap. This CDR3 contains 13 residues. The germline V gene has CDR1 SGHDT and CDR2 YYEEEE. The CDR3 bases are TGTGCCAGCAGCTATGGACGGAACAATGAGCAGTACTTC. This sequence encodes CASSYGRNNEQYF.

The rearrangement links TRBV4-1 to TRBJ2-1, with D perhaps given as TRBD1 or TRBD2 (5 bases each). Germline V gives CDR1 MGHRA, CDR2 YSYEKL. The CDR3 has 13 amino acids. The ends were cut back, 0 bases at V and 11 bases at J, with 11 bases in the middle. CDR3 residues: CASSQDEGPKQFF. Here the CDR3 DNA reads TGCGCCAGCAGCCAAGATGAGGGACCAAAGCAGTTCTTC.

The CDR3 spells CSATTGSRGNQPQHF. In DNA, the CDR3 is TGCAGTGCTACCACAGGGAGTAGGGGCAATCAGCCCCAGCATTTT. The J gene is TRBJ1-5, the V gene TRBV20-1, with a possible D match to TRBD1 (6 bases). This CDR3 contains 15 residues. The V gene's germline CDR1 is DFQATT and CDR2 SNEGSKA (reference sequence). Trimming removed 4 bases from V and 2 bases from J, with 15 bases in between.

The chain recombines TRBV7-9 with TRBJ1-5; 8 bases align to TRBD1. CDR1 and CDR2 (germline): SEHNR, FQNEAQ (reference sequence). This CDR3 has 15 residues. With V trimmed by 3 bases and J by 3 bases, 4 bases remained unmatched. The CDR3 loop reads CASSFGQGFNQPQHF. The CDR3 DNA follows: TGTGCCAGCAGCTTTGGACAGGGATTCAATCAGCCCCAGCATTTT.

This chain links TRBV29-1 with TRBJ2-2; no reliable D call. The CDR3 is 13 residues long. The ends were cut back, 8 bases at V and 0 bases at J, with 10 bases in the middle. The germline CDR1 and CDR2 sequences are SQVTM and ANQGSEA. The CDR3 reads CSLVNANTGELFF. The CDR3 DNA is TGCAGCCTTGTCAACGCGAACACCGGGGAGCTGTTTTTT.

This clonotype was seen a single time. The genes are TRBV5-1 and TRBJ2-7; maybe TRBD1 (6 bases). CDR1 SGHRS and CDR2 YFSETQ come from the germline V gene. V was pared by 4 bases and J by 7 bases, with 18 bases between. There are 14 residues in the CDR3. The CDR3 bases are TGCGCCAGCAGCCCACGAACAGGGTCGGATGAGCAGTACTTC. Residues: CASSPRTGSDEQYF.

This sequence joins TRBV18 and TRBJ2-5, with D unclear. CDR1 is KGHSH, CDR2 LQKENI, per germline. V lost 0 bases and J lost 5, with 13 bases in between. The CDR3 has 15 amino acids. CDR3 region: CASSPPRSPGETQYF. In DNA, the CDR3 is TGTGCCAGCTCACCACCGAGGAGCCCTGGGGAGACCCAGTACTTC.

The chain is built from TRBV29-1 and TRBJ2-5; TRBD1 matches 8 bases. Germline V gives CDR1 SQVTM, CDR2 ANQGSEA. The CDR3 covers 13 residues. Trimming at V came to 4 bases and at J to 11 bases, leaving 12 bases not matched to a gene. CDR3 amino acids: CSVARTGSWEQYF. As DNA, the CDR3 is TGCAGCGTTGCGAGGACAGGGTCTTGGGAGCAGTACTTC.

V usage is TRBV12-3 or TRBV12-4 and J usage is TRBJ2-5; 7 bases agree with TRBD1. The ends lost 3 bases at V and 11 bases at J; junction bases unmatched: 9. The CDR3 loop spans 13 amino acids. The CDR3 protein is CASSFPTGVEQYF. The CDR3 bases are TGTGCCAGCAGTTTCCCCACAGGGGTTGAGCAGTACTTC.

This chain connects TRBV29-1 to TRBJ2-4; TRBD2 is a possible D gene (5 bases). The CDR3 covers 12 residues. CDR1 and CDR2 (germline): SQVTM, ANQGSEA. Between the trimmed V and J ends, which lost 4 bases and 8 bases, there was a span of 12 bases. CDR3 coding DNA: TGCAGCGTTGCCCAGCCCGGGGACATTCAGTACTTC. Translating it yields CSVAQPGDIQYF.

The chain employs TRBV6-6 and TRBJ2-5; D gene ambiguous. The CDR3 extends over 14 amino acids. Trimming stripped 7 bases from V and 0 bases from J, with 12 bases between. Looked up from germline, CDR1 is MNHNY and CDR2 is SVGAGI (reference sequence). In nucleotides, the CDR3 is TGTGCCAGCATCCCGGCGCCCAACCAAGAGACCCAGTACTTC. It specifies CASIPAPNQETQYF.

CDR3 bases: TGTGCCAGCAGTTACTCGATGGGACTCTATGGCTACACCTTC. Translated, it gives CASSYSMGLYGYTF. V gene TRBV6-5 combines with J gene TRBJ1-2; D perhaps matches TRBD1 (5 bases). The CDR3 is made up of 14 amino acids. V was shortened by 0 bases and J by 4 bases, with 9 bases between the two germline ends. Germline CDR1 is MNHEY and CDR2 is SVGAGI.